The text below deals with one T cell receptor beta chain. The antigen remains unidentified. The data derive from a study of OX40 agonist ivuxolimab in advanced cancers. Study results and limitations: Patients with a partial response at 0.1-3.0 mg/kg had among the lowest clonal expansion.

This CDR3 has 13 amino acids. V was trimmed by 2 bases and J by 2 bases, leaving 7 bases between them. Germline lookup yields CDR1 MGHRA and CDR2 YSYEKL. Method: immunoSEQ multiplex PCR; TCRdb's copy keeps in-frame clones and lacks some. Of 55,000 to 85,000 clones listed, over 70% are singletons. The chain is built from TRBV4-1 and TRBJ2-7; D remains ambiguous. The receptor was isolated from an adult with an advanced solid tumor such as melanoma, head and neck, liver or kidney cancer. This specimen consisted of CD4+ or CD8+ T cells sorted from blood, obtained in a trial of the OX40 agonist ivuxolimab. CDR3 region: CASSQQYPYEQYF. The CDR3 DNA follows: TGCGCCAGCAGCCAACAGTACCCCTACGAGCAGTACTTC.